These 11 T cell receptor beta chains were all obtained from the same sample, sequenced in a study of technical replicates of blood from several donors. Generated by immunoSEQ multiplex PCR, the TCRdb table keeps only in-frame clones and is missing some. The data contain approximately 80,000 clones, roughly 98% of them singletons. The sequenced sample was T cells isolated from PBMCs. Source of these receptors: a human donor in good health.

CDR3 protein: CASTGVVNTEAFF. CDR3 in DNA: TGTGCCAGCACCGGGGTCGTGAACACTGAAGCTTTCTTT. The chain combines TRBV2 with TRBJ1-1; D call uncertain. V lost 7 bases and J lost 0, with 9 bases in between. The CDR3 spans 13 residues. CDR1 SNHLY and CDR2 FYNNEI come from the germline V gene. Together with reference TRBV2 and TRBJ1-1, the CDR3 gives the full variable domain: EPEVTQTPSHQVTQMGQEVILRCVPISNHLYFYWYRQILGQKVEFLVSFYNNEISEKSEIFDDQFSVERPDGSNFTLKIRSTKLEDSAMYFCASTGVVNTEAFFGQGTRLTVV.

J is TRBJ2-7 and V is TRBV27; 9 nucleotides agree with TRBD1. Per germline, CDR1 MNHEY and CDR2 SMNVEV (reference sequence). With 6 bases clipped from V and 2 bases from J, the junction kept 8 bases outside the gene matches. The CDR3 consists of 15 residues. CDR3 DNA sequence: TGTGCCAGCAGCCACCCCCGGACAGGGGCCTACGAGCAGTACTTC. It yields the protein CASSHPRTGAYEQYF.

The chain carries TRBV7-9 and TRBJ1-1; TRBD1 might be the D (5 bases). This CDR3 is built from 13 residues. Germline-derived CDR1 and CDR2 are SEHNR and FQNEAQ (reference sequence). V was shortened by 1 base and J by 4 bases, with 7 bases between the two germline ends. In DNA, the CDR3 is TGTGCCAGCAGCTTAGTCCAGGGCACTGAAGCTTTCTTT. It yields the protein CASSLVQGTEAFF.

The rearrangement joins TRBV28 to TRBJ1-5; TRBD1 matches at 7 bases. Trimming at V came to 6 bases and at J to 6 bases, leaving 8 bases not matched to a gene. Germline-derived CDR1 and CDR2 are MDHEN and SYDVKM. This CDR3 has 14 amino acids. DNA for the CDR3: TGTGCCAGCAGGCGTCAGGGGGTTGGTCAGCCCCAGCATTTT. It encodes CASRRQGVGQPQHF.

V usage is TRBV6-1 and J usage is TRBJ2-7; a possible D gene is TRBD2 (6 bases). Germline V gene sequence: CDR1 MNHNS, CDR2 SASEGT. V was pared by 11 bases and J by 7 bases, with 12 bases between. This CDR3 region has 10 residues. The CDR3 loop is CALFGGEQYF. The CDR3 DNA sequence: TGTGCCCTTTTTGGAGGGGAGCAGTACTTC.

V usage is TRBV10-2 and J usage is TRBJ1-6; D is unclear. V lost 4 bases to trimming and J lost 10 bases, with 11 bases between them. Germline values: CDR1 WSHSY, CDR2 SAAADI. The length of the CDR3 is 13 residues. The CDR3 loop is CASSGPTPSPLHF. Here the CDR3 DNA reads TGCGCCAGCAGTGGCCCTACTCCCTCACCCCTCCACTTT.

In its sample, this clone was seen once. V and J are TRBV23-1 and TRBJ2-5; D remains ambiguous. TRBV23-1 is reported as an ORF; its role is uncertain. This CDR3 is built from 15 residues. V lost 4 bases to trimming and J lost 0 bases, with 12 bases between them. The CDR3 region has the DNA TGCGCCAGCAGTCCGAAATACCAGTACCAAGAGACCCAGTACTTC. Translated: CASSPKYQYQETQYF.

The chain combines TRBV5-4 with TRBJ1-1; no reliable D call. Trimming took off 3 bases at V and 0 bases at J, with 12 bases between the two ends. This CDR3 is 15 amino acids long. Germline V gives CDR1 SGHNT, CDR2 YYREEE (reference sequence). DNA for the CDR3: TGTGCCAGCAGCTCAGGAGGCCCCCTGAACACTGAAGCTTTCTTT. Its protein is CASSSGGPLNTEAFF.

This CDR3 is CASSPGQAQMTQYF. DNA for the CDR3: TGTGCCAGCAGCCCGGGACAGGCCCAGATGACCCAGTACTTC. V is TRBV5-5 and J is TRBJ2-5, with TRBD1 matching over 8 bases. Germline CDR1 SGHKS, CDR2 YYEKEE (reference sequence). The CDR3 is 14 residues long. Germline trimming cut 4 bases from V and 7 bases from J; bases unmatched to any gene: 9.

This sequence joins TRBV18 and TRBJ1-1; no firm D call. The CDR3 runs 15 residues. V dropped 1 base and J dropped 4 bases, with 13 bases sitting between them. CDR1 and CDR2 from the germline V gene are KGHSH and LQKENI. The DNA for the CDR3 is TGTGCCAGCTCACCACGTTCCGGGGTGGCCACTGAAGCTTTCTTT. Residues: CASSPRSGVATEAFF.

The chain uses TRBV7-2 and TRBJ1-4, with D tentatively TRBD1 (6 bases). The germline V and J ends were trimmed by 5 bases and 7 bases, with 17 bases remaining between them. CDR3 length: 15 amino acids. The germline V gene encodes CDR1 SGHTA and CDR2 FQGNSA. The CDR3 sequence: CASSIRVGAGEKLFF. The CDR3, as DNA: TGTGCCAGCAGCATCCGGGTGGGGGCAGGTGAAAAACTGTTTTTT.